The clone carrying this T cell receptor beta chain has just a few counts. TCR beta CDR3 regions were amplified from RNA transcripts. The HTBI primer set drove a first-round RT-PCR of the TCR CDR3. From the multiplex PCR reads, TCRdb called clonotypes with MiXCR, one entry per CDR3 protein. The table includes 300,000 to 450,000 distinct CDR3 sequences, approximately 25% detected once. This entry comes from a study of T cells in Graves' hyperthyroidism and ophthalmopathy. This TCR derives from a man aged 50-59 years with Graves' hyperthyroidism. Sequencing was done on a sample of blood.

As DNA, the CDR3 is TGTGCCAGCAGACTAGACGGTGGACTAGTCAGAGTCACCGGGGAGCTGTTTTTT. Protein: CASRLDGGLVRVTGELFF. The chain employs TRBV12-3 or TRBV12-4 and TRBJ2-2; 7 bases are a match to TRBD2. V shed 6 bases and J 4 bases; nucleotides not matched to a gene: 17. This CDR3 region has 18 residues.